This passage covers 9 T cell receptor beta chains from one sample sequenced in a study of blood T cell repertoires in COVID-19. Sequenced by immunoSEQ multiplex PCR; TCRdb stores in-frame clones only, minus some. The repertoire includes roughly 80,000 clones, approximately 86% of them detected once, and around 2% sits in the top ten. Material for sequencing was peripheral blood. The source is a woman aged 55-69 years with acute or convalescent COVID-19.

This clone has just one count. The chain couples TRBV7-9 to TRBJ1-1; D is possibly TRBD1 (6 bases). V was trimmed by 2 bases and J by 2 bases, leaving 9 bases between them. CDR1 and CDR2 (germline): SEHNR, FQNEAQ (reference sequence). CDR3 size: 14 residues. The CDR3: CASSLLGANTEAFF. The CDR3 region has the DNA TGTGCCAGCAGCTTATTGGGGGCAAACACTGAAGCTTTCTTT.

V usage is TRBV6-2 or TRBV6-3 and J usage is TRBJ2-1, with 9 bases fitting TRBD1. The CDR3 is 16 residues long. Germline V gives CDR1 MNHEY, CDR2 SVGEGT. Germline trimming cut 0 bases from V and 7 bases from J; bases unmatched to any gene: 7. The CDR3: CASSYSPGQGGNEQFF. The CDR3 DNA reads as TGTGCCAGCAGTTACTCGCCGGGACAGGGAGGTAATGAGCAGTTCTTC.

V usage is TRBV7-2 and J usage is TRBJ2-7, with D maybe TRBD2 (6 bases). This CDR3 spans 16 amino acids. Germline values: CDR1 SGHTA, CDR2 FQGNSA. V gave up 1 base and J gave up 0 bases, with 13 bases separating them. In DNA form, the CDR3 reads TGTGCCAGCAGCTTAGTAGGCGGGGAGCTCTCCTACGAGCAGTACTTC. It specifies CASSLVGGELSYEQYF.

The genes are TRBV27 and TRBJ2-3, with TRBD2 matching over 10 bases. V trimming: 0 bases; J trimming: 4 bases; junction bases outside the gene matches: 10. The length of the CDR3 is 18 residues. The germline V gene has CDR1 MNHEY and CDR2 SMNVEV (reference sequence). In DNA, the CDR3 is TGTGCCAGCAGTTTATCTTCTAGCGGGGGTCCCGGGGCAGATACGCAGTATTTT. This gives the protein CASSLSSSGGPGADTQYF.

This chain links TRBV7-2 with TRBJ2-2, with a possible D match to TRBD2 (5 bases). Germline values: CDR1 SGHTA, CDR2 FQGNSA. The V and J ends lost 5 bases and 4 bases respectively, with 5 bases between them. This CDR3 spans 12 amino acids. The CDR3 bases are TGTGCCAGCAGCACTAGCACCGGGGAGCTGTTTTTT. The encoded protein is CASSTSTGELFF.

The J gene is TRBJ2-7, the V gene TRBV6-5; TRBD1 matches at 7 bases. The CDR3 loop spans 14 amino acids. With 5 bases clipped from V and 0 bases from J, the junction kept 4 bases outside the gene matches. Germline V lookup: CDR1 MNHEY, CDR2 SVGAGI. The CDR3, as DNA: TGTGCCAGCAGTCGGGACAGACTCTCCTACGAGCAGTACTTC. Translated: CASSRDRLSYEQYF.

The genes are TRBV24-1 and TRBJ2-5; possible D gene TRBD1, 6 bases. CDR3 length equals 15 residues. CDR1 is KGHDR and CDR2 is SFDVKD in the germline V gene. V shed 3 bases and J shed 2 bases, with 12 bases lying between them. CDR3 nucleotides: TGTGCCACCAGTGATCCACAGGGTTGGCAAGAGACCCAGTACTTC. Its protein product is CATSDPQGWQETQYF.

The chain links TRBV7-2 to TRBJ1-6, with a possible D match to TRBD1 (5 bases). This CDR3 is built from 16 residues. With 5 bases removed from V and 5 bases from J, the gap between germline ends came to 16 bases. Germline CDR1 is SGHTA and CDR2 is FQGNSA. The CDR3 DNA follows: TGTGCCAGCAGCCCGCGGACACCCGGAGATAATTCACCCCTCCACTTT. This codes for CASSPRTPGDNSPLHF. Looking up the rest from reference TRBV7-2 and TRBJ1-6 gives the full variable domain: GAGVSQSPSNKVTEKGKDVELRCDPISGHTALYWYRQSLGQGLEFLIYFQGNSAPDKSGLPSDRFSAERTGGSVSTLTIQRTQQEDSAVYLCASSPRTPGDNSPLHFGNGTRLTVT.

The chain has TRBV6-6 and TRBJ2-7, with a possible D match to TRBD2 (5 bases). Germline lookup yields CDR1 MNHNY and CDR2 SVGAGI (reference sequence). This CDR3 comprises 13 residues. With 5 bases removed from V and 3 bases from J, the gap between germline ends came to 11 bases. The DNA for the CDR3 is TGTGCCAGCAGTGTAGACGGGGTCTACGAGCAGTACTTC. It codes for CASSVDGVYEQYF.